A selection of T cell receptor beta chains follows, all from one sample in a study of shared clonotypes between healthy human individuals. The table came from immunoSEQ multiplex PCR; TCRdb's copy has only in-frame clones and leaves some out. The repertoire holds roughly 1.5 million clones, approximately 98% seen once, with roughly 0.4% in the top ten. The sample was naive CD4+ T cells sorted from blood. These receptor sequences come from a man aged 30-40 years in good health. The CDR3 runs from the conserved cysteine through the conserved F or W. D genes are given only for firm matches.

J | length | D | V | CDR3 | DNA
TRBJ2-1 | 15 | TRBD1 | TRBV7-9 | CASSFGQGAYNEQFF | TGTGCCAGCAGCTTTGGCCAGGGGGCTTACAATGAGCAGTTCTTC
TRBJ2-1 | 15 | . | TRBV19 | CASSNGDAKGNEQFF | TGTGCCAGTAGTAACGGGGACGCCAAAGGCAATGAGCAGTTCTTC
TRBJ2-7 | 13 | TRBD2 | TRBV4-1 | CASSQGLVYEQYF | TGCGCCAGCAGCCAGGGACTAGTTTACGAGCAGTACTTC
TRBJ2-7 | 16 | . | TRBV11-2 | CASSLEEDKYYYEQYF | TGTGCCAGCAGCTTAGAGGAAGACAAATACTACTACGAGCAGTACTTC
TRBJ1-1 | 13 | TRBD1 | TRBV28 | CASTQEGARLAFF | TGTGCCAGCACCCAAGAGGGGGCTCGGCTGGCTTTCTTT
TRBJ2-7 | 12 | . | TRBV5-1 | CASSGDSYEQYF | TGCGCCAGCAGTGGGGACTCCTACGAGCAGTACTTC
TRBJ2-1 | 13 | . | TRBV4-1 | CASSQVPEVEQFF | TGCGCCAGCAGCCAAGTCCCTGAGGTCGAGCAGTTCTTC
TRBJ1-3 | 15 | TRBD1 | TRBV2 | CASSDPRGLGNTIYF | TGTGCCAGCAGTGATCCCAGGGGGCTAGGAAACACCATATATTTT
TRBJ2-5 | 15 | TRBD2 | TRBV28 | CASSLAGVISETQYF | TGTGCCAGCAGTTTGGCGGGAGTAATATCAGAGACCCAGTACTTC
TRBJ1-5 | 14 | . | TRBV5-4 | CASSLAQLNQPQHF | TGTGCCAGCAGCTTGGCCCAGTTGAATCAGCCCCAGCATTTT
TRBJ2-5 | 15 | . | TRBV15 | CATSRDHRPQETQYF | TGTGCCACCAGCAGAGATCACAGGCCTCAAGAGACCCAGTACTTC
TRBJ1-3 | 15 | . | TRBV6-1 | CASRIRQDSGNTIYF | TGTGCCAGCAGGATTAGACAGGACTCTGGAAACACCATATATTTT
TRBJ2-5 | 13 | . | TRBV29-1 | CSVVIAVQETQYF | TGCAGCGTTGTGATTGCAGTCCAAGAGACCCAGTACTTC
TRBJ2-7 | 13 | . | TRBV7-3 | CASSLKYSYEQYF | TGTGCCAGCAGCCTCAAGTACTCCTACGAGCAGTACTTC
TRBJ2-4 | 16 | . | TRBV4-2 | CASSQDMTSDKNIQYF | TGTGCCAGCAGCCAAGATATGACATCGGACAAAAACATTCAGTACTTC